The 8 T cell receptor beta chains below all came from one sample that was sequenced in a study of blood T cell repertoires in COVID-19. TCRdb keeps only in-frame clones here, not all; method: immunoSEQ multiplex PCR. The sample gives approximately 200,000 clones, roughly nine tenths of which show up once; under 2.5% is in the top ten. Sequencing input: PBMCs or T cells enriched from blood (not recorded which). These receptors all come from a woman aged 35 to 49 with acute COVID-19.

The chain has TRBV12-3 or TRBV12-4 and TRBJ1-2; 7 bases map to TRBD1. Losses at the gene ends were 3 bases for V and 6 bases for J; bases not matched to a gene: 4. CDR3 size: 13 residues. The CDR3, as DNA: TGTGCCAGCAGTTTGACAGGGCGGCATGGCTACACCTTC. This gives the protein CASSLTGRHGYTF.

This CDR3 is CASSLGTSGVYNEQFF. In DNA, the CDR3 is TGTGCCAGCAGTCTCGGGACTAGCGGGGTGTACAATGAGCAGTTCTTC. The genes are TRBV27 and TRBJ2-1; 13 bases are a match to TRBD2. The CDR3 contains 16 residues. Germline assignment: CDR1 MNHEY and CDR2 SMNVEV (reference sequence). The V segment lost 5 bases and the J segment 4 bases; nucleotides outside the gene matches: 5.

This clone was recorded only once. This chain joins TRBV5-8 and TRBJ1-5; 8 positions match TRBD1. Trimming at V came to 4 bases and at J to 3 bases, leaving 9 bases not matched to a gene. Germline V CDR1 and CDR2: SGHTS, YDEGEE. The CDR3 loop spans 16 amino acids. The CDR3 loop is CASSLTRGRDNQPQHF. As DNA, the CDR3 is TGTGCCAGCAGCCTCACCAGGGGGCGAGACAATCAGCCCCAGCATTTT.

This chain joins TRBV11-1 and TRBJ2-1, with TRBD2 identical over 7 bases. Germline values: CDR1 SGHAT, CDR2 FQDESV (reference sequence). This CDR3 spans 15 amino acids. After removal of 3 bases from V and 0 bases from J, the junction contained 2 bases not matched to a gene. CDR3 sequence reads: CASSFGGSSYNEQFF. CDR3 DNA sequence: TGTGCCAGCAGCTTCGGCGGGAGCTCCTACAATGAGCAGTTCTTC.

The V gene is TRBV7-9, the J gene TRBJ2-3; a weak D match, TRBD1 (5 bases). Germline-derived CDR1 and CDR2 are SEHNR and FQNEAQ (reference sequence). Trimming stripped 3 bases from V and 4 bases from J, with 11 bases between. CDR3 size: 14 residues. CDR3 sequence reads: CASSFQGASDTQYF. The CDR3 coding sequence is TGTGCCAGCAGCTTCCAAGGGGCCTCAGATACGCAGTATTTT.

The rearrangement joins TRBV9 to TRBJ1-1; D is possibly TRBD1 (6 bases). The CDR3 is 15 residues long. V was pared by 3 bases and J by 1 base, with 13 bases between. Germline CDR1 reads SGDLS; CDR2 reads YYNGEE. The CDR3, as DNA: TGTGCCAGCAGCGAGTGGAAGACAGGGAACACTGAAGCTTTCTTT. Translating gives CASSEWKTGNTEAFF.

This sequence joins TRBV9 and TRBJ2-3; perhaps TRBD2 as D (5 bases). This CDR3 comprises 15 residues. Trimming stripped 0 bases from V and 2 bases from J, with 10 bases between. CDR1 is SGDLS and CDR2 is YYNGEE in the germline V gene. The CDR3: CASSVAAGVTDTQYF. As DNA, the CDR3 is TGTGCCAGCAGCGTAGCGGCCGGGGTCACAGATACGCAGTATTTT.

This chain connects TRBV7-9 to TRBJ2-7, with TRBD1 identical over 8 bases. CDR1 and CDR2 (germline): SEHNR, FQNEAQ (reference sequence). V shed 1 base, J shed 3 bases, and the junction held 2 bases outside the gene matches. The CDR3 runs to 14 residues. Here the CDR3 reads CASSLVQGDYEQYF. CDR3 bases: TGTGCCAGCAGCTTAGTACAGGGGGACTACGAGCAGTACTTC.